The entry below describes one TCR beta chain. Its specificity is not known. 60 Vbeta and 13 Jbeta primers were used in PCR. How the authors handled the data: As a later analysis found, there were tens of millions of unique TCR beta chains, of which approximately 10 million were shared. Assay used: immunoSEQ multiplex PCR; TCRdb lists only in-frame clones, some missing. The DNA was the basis for D and trimming; V, J and clone size are from that table. This sample has about 150,000 clones, with approximately 78% found just once. The data are from a study of cytomegalovirus exposure and HLA in healthy donors. Study-level findings and limits: Immune exposure information comprised only CMV serostatus.

CDR3 length equals 17 residues. Trimming took 3 bases from V and 5 from J; bases not matched to a gene: 13. In germline, CDR1 is ENHRY, CDR2 SYGVKD. Nominally healthy donors were sampled, though unrecorded immune exposures were likely. This clonotype was obtained from a woman between 40 and 50 years old in good health and CMV-seropositive. The chain employs TRBV10-3 and TRBJ1-1; TRBD1 matches 9 bases. The sample comprised PBMCs. The CDR3 is CAISEPTGGTGATEAFF. The CDR3 region has the DNA TGTGCCATCAGTGAACCGACAGGGGGAACCGGCGCGACTGAAGCTTTCTTT.